The clone carrying this TCR beta chain occurred many times. Its antigen remains unidentified. This sample was taken from a study of response to subunit inactivated influenza vaccine. General observations from the study: Authors suggested few new T cells are recruited by each seasonal influenza vaccination.

The CDR3 has 17 amino acids. CDR1 and CDR2 (germline): SGHRS, YFSETQ. V trimming: 5 bases; J trimming: 4 bases; junction bases outside the gene matches: 15. TCRdb reprocessed the RT-PCR reads with MiXCR, giving one entry per CDR3 protein. The sample carries fewer than 600,000 distinct CDR3 sequences, approximately 7.7% recorded once. The V gene is TRBV5-1, the J gene TRBJ1-1; 9 bases map to TRBD1. Sequenced material: PBMCs from blood, taken roughly 24 months after vaccination. The sequence came from a man aged 45-69 years who received an inactivated influenza vaccine. CDR3 region: CASSLRTSGQGITEAFF. CDR3 sequence (DNA): TGCGCCAGCAGTTTGAGGACTTCGGGACAGGGAATCACTGAAGCTTTCTTT.